The rows below give T cell receptor beta chains drawn from one sample of a study of cytomegalovirus exposure and HLA in healthy donors. The protocol was immunoSEQ multiplex PCR, while the TCRdb copy is restricted to in-frame clones and leaves out a portion. The top ten hold approximately 6.5% of the sample, which has approximately 220,000 clones, over 80% seen once. The sample consisted of PBMCs. These receptors originate from a middle-aged man in good health and CMV-seropositive. CDR3s include the opening cysteine and the closing phenylalanine or tryptophan. Fields, in order: D gene, V gene, J gene, clone size, CDR3 DNA, CDR3 protein. The D gene is left open where the match is weak. Expanded clones are given a class, and other clones once, few, many or no size at all.

d_call: TRBD2; v_call: TRBV19; j_call: TRBJ2-1; clone_size: .; cdr3_nt: TGTGCCAGTTCCGGACTAGCGGGAGGAGAGCAGTTCTTC; cdr3_aa: CASSGLAGGEQFF
d_call: .; v_call: TRBV4-2; j_call: TRBJ2-3; clone_size: few; cdr3_nt: TGTGCCAGCAGCCGTACAACAGCGGGCAGCACAGATACGCAGTATTTT; cdr3_aa: CASSRTTAGSTDTQYF
d_call: .; v_call: TRBV7-8; j_call: TRBJ1-2; clone_size: .; cdr3_nt: TGTGCCAGCAGCCCGAGAAGGAGTTCTAACTATGGCTACACCTTC; cdr3_aa: CASSPRRSSNYGYTF
d_call: .; v_call: TRBV20-1; j_call: TRBJ2-5; clone_size: .; cdr3_nt: TGCAGTGCTAGACACGGGGAGACCCAGTACTTC; cdr3_aa: CSARHGETQYF
d_call: .; v_call: TRBV11-1; j_call: TRBJ2-7; clone_size: .; cdr3_nt: TGTGCCAGCAGCTCACAGGTGAACGAGCAGTACTTC; cdr3_aa: CASSSQVNEQYF
d_call: .; v_call: TRBV7-2; j_call: TRBJ2-7; clone_size: .; cdr3_nt: TGTGCCAGCAGCTCACGGACAGACTACGAGCAGTACTTC; cdr3_aa: CASSSRTDYEQYF
d_call: .; v_call: TRBV12-5; j_call: TRBJ1-5; clone_size: .; cdr3_nt: TGTGCTAGTGGTTTGGTACTATCTGCGAGCAATCAGCCCCAGCATTTT; cdr3_aa: CASGLVLSASNQPQHF
d_call: .; v_call: TRBV30; j_call: TRBJ1-3; clone_size: .; cdr3_nt: TGTGCCTGGAGGCTACTAGGCCAGAGCTCTGGAAACACCATATATTTT; cdr3_aa: CAWRLLGQSSGNTIYF
d_call: TRBD1; v_call: TRBV5-1; j_call: TRBJ1-2; clone_size: .; cdr3_nt: TGCGCCAGCAGCCCAGGACAGGGGGGCTACACCTTC; cdr3_aa: CASSPGQGGYTF
d_call: TRBD2; v_call: TRBV2; j_call: TRBJ2-7; clone_size: .; cdr3_nt: TGTGCCAGCCGACCGACTAGCGGGCGTTACGAGCAGTACTTC; cdr3_aa: CASRPTSGRYEQYF
d_call: TRBD2; v_call: TRBV9; j_call: TRBJ2-2; clone_size: .; cdr3_nt: TGTGCCAGCAGCGTAGGCGGGACTAGCGGAACCGGGGAGCTGTTTTTT; cdr3_aa: CASSVGGTSGTGELFF
d_call: .; v_call: TRBV6-5; j_call: TRBJ1-5; clone_size: .; cdr3_nt: TGTGCCAGCAGTTCCCTTAGTAGAAATCAGCCCCAGCATTTT; cdr3_aa: CASSSLSRNQPQHF
d_call: TRBD2; v_call: TRBV15; j_call: TRBJ2-1; clone_size: .; cdr3_nt: TGTGCCACCAGCAGATTACTAGCGGAAGGGGATGAGCAGTTCTTC; cdr3_aa: CATSRLLAEGDEQFF
d_call: TRBD2; v_call: TRBV5-4; j_call: TRBJ2-1; clone_size: .; cdr3_nt: TGTGCCAGCAGCCCCTTTTCTAGCGGGATCTACAATGAGCAGTTCTTC; cdr3_aa: CASSPFSSGIYNEQFF
d_call: TRBD2; v_call: TRBV27; j_call: TRBJ2-3; clone_size: .; cdr3_nt: TGTGCCAGCAGTTTGAGGCTAGCGGGAATTGGCACAGATACGCAGTATTTT; cdr3_aa: CASSLRLAGIGTDTQYF
d_call: TRBD1; v_call: TRBV5-1; j_call: TRBJ2-7; clone_size: .; cdr3_nt: TGCGCCAGCAGCAGGGACAGGGGCCGACTACAGTACGAGCAGTACTTC; cdr3_aa: CASSRDRGRLQYEQYF
d_call: TRBD1; v_call: TRBV7-9; j_call: TRBJ1-2; clone_size: few; cdr3_nt: TGTGCCAGCACAACCCAGGGGGTTGGTGGCTACACCTTC; cdr3_aa: CASTTQGVGGYTF
d_call: .; v_call: TRBV29-1; j_call: TRBJ2-5; clone_size: .; cdr3_nt: TGCAGCGTTGGTAGCGGAGAAGAGACCCAGTACTTC; cdr3_aa: CSVGSGEETQYF
d_call: .; v_call: TRBV19; j_call: TRBJ1-1; clone_size: .; cdr3_nt: TGTGCCAGTAGTACCGGGACTCCGAACACTGAAGCTTTCTTT; cdr3_aa: CASSTGTPNTEAFF
d_call: .; v_call: TRBV21-1; j_call: TRBJ2-2; clone_size: .; cdr3_nt: TGTGCCAACGGTGAAGACAGGGCCGGGGAGCTGTTTTTT; cdr3_aa: CANGEDRAGELFF
d_call: .; v_call: TRBV9; j_call: TRBJ1-4; clone_size: once; cdr3_nt: TGTGCCAGCAGCCCCTCAGAGGGCCCCAGACGTAATGAAAAACTGTTTTTT; cdr3_aa: CASSPSEGPRRNEKLFF
d_call: TRBD2; v_call: TRBV9; j_call: TRBJ2-3; clone_size: .; cdr3_nt: TGTGCCAGCAGCCCCGGGACTAGCGGGAGTTCAGATACGCAGTATTTT; cdr3_aa: CASSPGTSGSSDTQYF
d_call: TRBD1; v_call: TRBV7-9; j_call: TRBJ1-1; clone_size: .; cdr3_nt: TGTGCCAGCAGCGGACAGGTCTCACTGGGTGCTTTCTTT; cdr3_aa: CASSGQVSLGAFF
d_call: TRBD2; v_call: TRBV27; j_call: TRBJ2-1; clone_size: .; cdr3_nt: TGTGCCAGCAGTCGCCTAGCGGGGGACAATGAGCAGTTCTTC; cdr3_aa: CASSRLAGDNEQFF
d_call: .; v_call: TRBV6-5; j_call: TRBJ1-5; clone_size: .; cdr3_nt: TGTGCCAGCAGTTACGGTGGAACAGGGCAGCCCCAGCATTTT; cdr3_aa: CASSYGGTGQPQHF
d_call: TRBD2; v_call: TRBV18; j_call: TRBJ2-3; clone_size: .; cdr3_nt: TGTGCCAGCTCACCGGGACTAGCGGGAGCGGCAGATACGCAGTATTTT; cdr3_aa: CASSPGLAGAADTQYF
d_call: TRBD1; v_call: TRBV6-1; j_call: TRBJ2-7; clone_size: .; cdr3_nt: TGTGCCAGCAGCTCCCCCGGGACAGGGGGCTTCGAGCAGTACTTC; cdr3_aa: CASSSPGTGGFEQYF
d_call: TRBD1; v_call: TRBV27; j_call: TRBJ1-2; clone_size: .; cdr3_nt: TGTGCCAGCAGTTCACAGGGGGACTATGGCTACACCTTC; cdr3_aa: CASSSQGDYGYTF
d_call: .; v_call: TRBV5-1; j_call: TRBJ1-3; clone_size: .; cdr3_nt: TGCGCCAGCAGCTTGGCCCAGACAGGACCCTCCGACACCATATATTTT; cdr3_aa: CASSLAQTGPSDTIYF
d_call: .; v_call: TRBV25-1; j_call: TRBJ1-1; clone_size: .; cdr3_nt: TGTGCCAGCAGTGGATCAGTCTCCCGGGGGACTGAAGCTTTCTTT; cdr3_aa: CASSGSVSRGTEAFF